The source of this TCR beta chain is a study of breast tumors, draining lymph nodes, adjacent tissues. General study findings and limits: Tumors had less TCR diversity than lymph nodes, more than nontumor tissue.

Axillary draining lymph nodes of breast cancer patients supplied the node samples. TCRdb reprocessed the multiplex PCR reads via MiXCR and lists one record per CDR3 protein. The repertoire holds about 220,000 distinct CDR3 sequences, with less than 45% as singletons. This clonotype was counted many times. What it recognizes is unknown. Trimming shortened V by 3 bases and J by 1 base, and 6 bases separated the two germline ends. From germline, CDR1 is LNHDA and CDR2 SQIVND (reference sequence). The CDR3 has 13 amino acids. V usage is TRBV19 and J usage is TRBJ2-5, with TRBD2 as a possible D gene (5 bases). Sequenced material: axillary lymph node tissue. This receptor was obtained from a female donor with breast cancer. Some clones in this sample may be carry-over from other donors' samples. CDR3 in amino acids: CASSIGGQETQYF. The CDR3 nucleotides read TGTGCCAGTAGTATCGGAGGCCAAGAGACCCAGTACTTC.